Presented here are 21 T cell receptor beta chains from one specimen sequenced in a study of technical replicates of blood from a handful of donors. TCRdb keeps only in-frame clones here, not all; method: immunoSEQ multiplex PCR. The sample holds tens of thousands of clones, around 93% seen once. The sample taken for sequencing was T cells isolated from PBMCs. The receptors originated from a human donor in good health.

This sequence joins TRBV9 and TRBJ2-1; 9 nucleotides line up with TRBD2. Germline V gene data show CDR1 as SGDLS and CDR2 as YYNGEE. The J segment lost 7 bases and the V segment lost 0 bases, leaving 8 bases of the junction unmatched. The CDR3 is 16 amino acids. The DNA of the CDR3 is TGTGCCAGCAGCGTAGTCGAAGCGGGGGGCTGGAATGAGCAGTTCTTC. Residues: CASSVVEAGGWNEQFF.

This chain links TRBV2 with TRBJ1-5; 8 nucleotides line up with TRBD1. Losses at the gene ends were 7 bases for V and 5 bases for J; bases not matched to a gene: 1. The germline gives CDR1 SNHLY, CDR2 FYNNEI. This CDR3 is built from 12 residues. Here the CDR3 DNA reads TGTGCCAGCACAGGGGGCGATCAGCCCCAGCATTTT. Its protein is CASTGGDQPQHF.

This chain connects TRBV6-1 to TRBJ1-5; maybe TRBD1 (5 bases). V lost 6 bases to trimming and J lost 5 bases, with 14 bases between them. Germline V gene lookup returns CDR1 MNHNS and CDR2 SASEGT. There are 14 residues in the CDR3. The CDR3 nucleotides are TGTGCCAGCAGCGAAACAGGATTCTATCAGCCCCAGCATTTT. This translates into CASSETGFYQPQHF.

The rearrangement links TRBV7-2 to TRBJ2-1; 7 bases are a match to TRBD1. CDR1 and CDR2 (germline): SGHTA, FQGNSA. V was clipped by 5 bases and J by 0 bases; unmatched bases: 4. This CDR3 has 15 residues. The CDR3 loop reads CASSIYRGSYNEQFF. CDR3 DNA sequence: TGTGCCAGCAGCATCTACAGGGGCTCCTACAATGAGCAGTTCTTC. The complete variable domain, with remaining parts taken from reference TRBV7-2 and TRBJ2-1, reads GAGVSQSPSNKVTEKGKDVELRCDPISGHTALYWYRQSLGQGLEFLIYFQGNSAPDKSGLPSDRFSAERTGGSVSTLTIQRTQQEDSAVYLCASSIYRGSYNEQFFGPGTRLTVL.

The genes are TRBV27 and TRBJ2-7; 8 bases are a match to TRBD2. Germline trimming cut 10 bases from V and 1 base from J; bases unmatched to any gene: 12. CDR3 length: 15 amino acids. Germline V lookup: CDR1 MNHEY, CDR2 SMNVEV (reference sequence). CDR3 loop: CATSVRGGESYEQYF. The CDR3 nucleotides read TGTGCCACCTCCGTCCGGGGGGGGGAATCCTACGAGCAGTACTTC.

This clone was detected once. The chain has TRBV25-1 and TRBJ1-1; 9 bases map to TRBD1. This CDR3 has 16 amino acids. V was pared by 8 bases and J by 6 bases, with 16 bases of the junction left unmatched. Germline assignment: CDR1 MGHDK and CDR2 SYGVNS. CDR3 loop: CASSRGVGTGISEAFF. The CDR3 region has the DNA TGTGCCAGCTCCAGGGGAGTCGGGACAGGGATTTCTGAAGCTTTCTTT.

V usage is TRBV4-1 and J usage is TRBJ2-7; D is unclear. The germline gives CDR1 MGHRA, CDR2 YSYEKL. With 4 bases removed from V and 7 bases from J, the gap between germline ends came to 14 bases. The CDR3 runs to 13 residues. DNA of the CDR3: TGCGCCAGCAGCCCCCGGAAGGCGGAGGAGCAGTACTTC. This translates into CASSPRKAEEQYF.

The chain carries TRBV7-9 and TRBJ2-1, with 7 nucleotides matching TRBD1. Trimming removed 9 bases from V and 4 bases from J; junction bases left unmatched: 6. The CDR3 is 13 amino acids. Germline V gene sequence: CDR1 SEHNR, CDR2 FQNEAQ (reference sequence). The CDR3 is CASTGTEYNEQFF. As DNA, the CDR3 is TGTGCCAGTACCGGGACAGAGTACAATGAGCAGTTCTTC.

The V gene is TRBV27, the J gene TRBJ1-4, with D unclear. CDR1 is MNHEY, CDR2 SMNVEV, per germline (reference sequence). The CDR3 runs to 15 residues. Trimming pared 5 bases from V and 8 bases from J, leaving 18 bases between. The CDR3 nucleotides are TGTGCCAGCAGTCCCTCGACGAGGGCGGGGGAAAAACTGTTTTTT. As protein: CASSPSTRAGEKLFF.

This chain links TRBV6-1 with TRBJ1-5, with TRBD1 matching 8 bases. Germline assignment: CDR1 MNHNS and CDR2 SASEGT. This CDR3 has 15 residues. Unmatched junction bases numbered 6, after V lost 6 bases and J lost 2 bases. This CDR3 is CASSLDRAGNQPQHF. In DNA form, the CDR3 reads TGTGCCAGCAGCTTGGACAGGGCAGGCAATCAGCCCCAGCATTTT.

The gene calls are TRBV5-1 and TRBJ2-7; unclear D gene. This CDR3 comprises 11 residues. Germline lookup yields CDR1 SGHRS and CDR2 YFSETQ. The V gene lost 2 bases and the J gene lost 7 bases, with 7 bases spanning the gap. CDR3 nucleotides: TGCGCCAGCAGCTTAACTGATGAGCAGTACTTC. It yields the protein CASSLTDEQYF.

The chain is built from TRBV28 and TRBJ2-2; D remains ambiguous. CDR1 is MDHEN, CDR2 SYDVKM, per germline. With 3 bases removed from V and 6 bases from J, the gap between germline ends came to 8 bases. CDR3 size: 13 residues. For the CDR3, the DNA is TGTGCCAGCAGTTTCGGGTTCCCCGGGGAGCTGTTTTTT. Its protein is CASSFGFPGELFF.

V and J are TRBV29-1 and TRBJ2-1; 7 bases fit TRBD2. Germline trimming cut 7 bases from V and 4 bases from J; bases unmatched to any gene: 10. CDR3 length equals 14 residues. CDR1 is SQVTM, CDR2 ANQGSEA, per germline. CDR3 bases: TGCAGCGGGGGTGGGCCAGCGGGGTACAATGAGCAGTTCTTC. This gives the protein CSGGGPAGYNEQFF.

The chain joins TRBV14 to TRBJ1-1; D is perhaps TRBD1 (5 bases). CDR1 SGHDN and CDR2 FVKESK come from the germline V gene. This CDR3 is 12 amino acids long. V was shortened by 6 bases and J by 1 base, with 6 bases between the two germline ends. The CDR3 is CASSGANTEAFF. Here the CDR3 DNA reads TGTGCCAGCAGTGGGGCGAACACTGAAGCTTTCTTT.

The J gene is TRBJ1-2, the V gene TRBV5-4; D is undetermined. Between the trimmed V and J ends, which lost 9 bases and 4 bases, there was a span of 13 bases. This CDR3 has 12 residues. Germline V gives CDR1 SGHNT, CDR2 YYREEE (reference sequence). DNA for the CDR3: TGTGCCACTACCGGGAGACGCTATGGCTACACCTTC. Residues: CATTGRRYGYTF.

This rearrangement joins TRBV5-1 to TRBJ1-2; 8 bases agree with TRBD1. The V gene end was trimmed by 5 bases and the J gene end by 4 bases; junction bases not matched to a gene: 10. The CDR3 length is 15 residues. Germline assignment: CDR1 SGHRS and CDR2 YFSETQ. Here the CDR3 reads CASSPTGGVSYGYTF. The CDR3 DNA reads TGCGCCAGCAGTCCAACAGGGGGAGTGAGCTATGGCTACACCTTC.

In DNA, the CDR3 is TGTGCCAGCAGCTTAGGGTTTGGGGGGAGCGATGAGCAGTTCTTC. Translation: CASSLGFGGSDEQFF. V and J are TRBV7-9 and TRBJ2-1, with D possibly matching TRBD2 (6 bases). With 1 base removed from V and 8 bases from J, the gap between germline ends came to 15 bases. CDR3 length equals 15 residues. Germline V gene data show CDR1 as SEHNR and CDR2 as FQNEAQ (reference sequence).

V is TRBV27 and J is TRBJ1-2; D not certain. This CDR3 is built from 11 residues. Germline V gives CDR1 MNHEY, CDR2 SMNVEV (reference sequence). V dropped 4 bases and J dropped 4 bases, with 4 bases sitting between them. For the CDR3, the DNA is TGTGCCAGCAGTTCGGGCTATGGCTACACCTTC. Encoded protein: CASSSGYGYTF.

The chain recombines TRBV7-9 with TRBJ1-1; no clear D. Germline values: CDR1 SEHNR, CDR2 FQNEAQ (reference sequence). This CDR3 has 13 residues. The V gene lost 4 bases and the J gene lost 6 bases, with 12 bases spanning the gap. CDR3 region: CASSSGRMAEAFF. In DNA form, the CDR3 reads TGTGCCAGCAGCTCGGGGAGAATGGCTGAAGCTTTCTTT. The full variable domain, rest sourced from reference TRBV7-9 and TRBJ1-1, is DTGVSQNPRHKITKRGQNVTFRCDPISEHNRLYWYRQTLGQGPEFLTYFQNEAQLEKSRLLSDRFSAERPKGSFSTLEIQRTEQGDSAMYLCASSSGRMAEAFFGQGTRLTVV.

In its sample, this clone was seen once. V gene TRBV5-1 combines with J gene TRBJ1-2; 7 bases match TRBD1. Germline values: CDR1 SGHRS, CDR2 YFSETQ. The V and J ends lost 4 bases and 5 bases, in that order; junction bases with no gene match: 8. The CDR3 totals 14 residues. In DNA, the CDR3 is TGCGCCAGCAGCCCCCTAGGGGGCCCATATGGCTACACCTTC. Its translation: CASSPLGGPYGYTF.

CDR3 DNA sequence: TGCGCCAGCAGCCAATTGCTAGTGAACACTGAAGCTTTCTTT. This sequence encodes CASSQLLVNTEAFF. The rearrangement links TRBV4-1 to TRBJ1-1; D gene unclear. In germline, CDR1 is MGHRA, CDR2 YSYEKL. The CDR3 consists of 14 residues. Trimming took 2 bases from V and 0 from J, leaving 7 bases between them.